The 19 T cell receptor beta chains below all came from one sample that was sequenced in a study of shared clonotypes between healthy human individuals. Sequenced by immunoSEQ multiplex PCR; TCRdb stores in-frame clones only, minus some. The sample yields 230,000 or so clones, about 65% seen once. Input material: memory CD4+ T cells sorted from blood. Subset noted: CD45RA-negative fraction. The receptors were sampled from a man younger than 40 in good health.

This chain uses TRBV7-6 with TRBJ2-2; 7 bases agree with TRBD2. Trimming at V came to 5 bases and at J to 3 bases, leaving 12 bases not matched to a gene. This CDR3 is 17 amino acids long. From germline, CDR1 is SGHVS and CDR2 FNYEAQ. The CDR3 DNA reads TGTGCCAGCAGCCCCCTTGGCGGGAGTCAGGACACCGGGGAGCTGTTTTTT. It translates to CASSPLGGSQDTGELFF.

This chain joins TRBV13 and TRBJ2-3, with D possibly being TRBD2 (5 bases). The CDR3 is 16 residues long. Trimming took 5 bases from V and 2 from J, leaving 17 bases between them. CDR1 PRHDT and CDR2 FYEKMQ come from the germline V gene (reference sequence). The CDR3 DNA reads TGTGCCAGCAGCCTCCGGAAACTAGTCAACACAGATACGCAGTATTTT. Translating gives CASSLRKLVNTDTQYF.

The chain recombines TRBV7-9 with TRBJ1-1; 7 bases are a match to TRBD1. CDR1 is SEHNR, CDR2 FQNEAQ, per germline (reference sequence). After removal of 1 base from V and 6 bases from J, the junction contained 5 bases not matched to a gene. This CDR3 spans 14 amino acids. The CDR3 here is CASSLDRGQAEAFF. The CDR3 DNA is TGTGCCAGCAGCTTAGACAGGGGTCAGGCTGAAGCTTTCTTT.

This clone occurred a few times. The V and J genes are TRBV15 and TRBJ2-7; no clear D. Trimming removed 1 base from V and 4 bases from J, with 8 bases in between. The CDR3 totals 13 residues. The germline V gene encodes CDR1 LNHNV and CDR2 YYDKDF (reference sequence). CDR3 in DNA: TGTGCCACCAGCAGAGGATTTGGGTACGAGCAGTACTTC. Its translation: CATSRGFGYEQYF.

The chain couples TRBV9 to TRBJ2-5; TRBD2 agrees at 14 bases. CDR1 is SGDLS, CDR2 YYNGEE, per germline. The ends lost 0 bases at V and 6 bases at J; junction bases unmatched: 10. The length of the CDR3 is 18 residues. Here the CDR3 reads CASSVAGGLAGDGKTQYF. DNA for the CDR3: TGTGCCAGCAGCGTAGCTGGGGGACTAGCGGGAGATGGGAAGACCCAGTACTTC. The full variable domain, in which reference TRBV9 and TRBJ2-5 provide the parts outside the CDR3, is DSGVTQTPKHLITATGQRVTLRCSPRSGDLSVYWYQQSLDQGLQFLIQYYNGEERAKGNILERFSAQQFPDLHSELNLSSLELGDSALYFCASSVAGGLAGDGKTQYFGPGTRLLVL.

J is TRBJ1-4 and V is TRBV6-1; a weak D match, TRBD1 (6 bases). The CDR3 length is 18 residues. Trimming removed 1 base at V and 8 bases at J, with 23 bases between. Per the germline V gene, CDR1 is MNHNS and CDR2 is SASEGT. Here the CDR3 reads CASSEGQVTILPGEKLFF. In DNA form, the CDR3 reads TGTGCCAGCAGTGAAGGACAGGTCACTATACTGCCGGGGGAAAAACTGTTTTTT.

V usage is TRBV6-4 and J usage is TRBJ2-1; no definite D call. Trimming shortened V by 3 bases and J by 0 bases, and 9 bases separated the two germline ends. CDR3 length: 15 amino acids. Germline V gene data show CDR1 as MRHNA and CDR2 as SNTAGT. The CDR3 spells CASSEQQVSYNEQFF. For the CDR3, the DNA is TGTGCCAGCAGTGAACAGCAGGTCTCCTACAATGAGCAGTTCTTC.

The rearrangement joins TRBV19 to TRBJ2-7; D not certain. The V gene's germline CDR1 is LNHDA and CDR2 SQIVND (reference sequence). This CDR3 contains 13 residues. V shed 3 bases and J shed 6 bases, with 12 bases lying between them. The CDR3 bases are TGTGCCAGTAGTATCTCCCCGCTTGGCGAGCAGTACTTC. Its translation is CASSISPLGEQYF.

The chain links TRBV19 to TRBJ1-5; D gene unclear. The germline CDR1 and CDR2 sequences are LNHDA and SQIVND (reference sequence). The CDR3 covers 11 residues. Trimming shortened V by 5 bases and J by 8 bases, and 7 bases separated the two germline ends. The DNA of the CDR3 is TGTGCCAGTAGTGTGGGAGAGCCCCAGCATTTT. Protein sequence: CASSVGEPQHF.

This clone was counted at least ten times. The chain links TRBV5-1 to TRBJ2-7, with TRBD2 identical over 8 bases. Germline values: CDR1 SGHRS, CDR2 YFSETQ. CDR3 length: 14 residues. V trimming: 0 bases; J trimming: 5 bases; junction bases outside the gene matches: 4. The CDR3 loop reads CASSLGTSRHEQYF. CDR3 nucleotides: TGCGCCAGCAGCTTGGGGACTAGCCGCCACGAGCAGTACTTC.

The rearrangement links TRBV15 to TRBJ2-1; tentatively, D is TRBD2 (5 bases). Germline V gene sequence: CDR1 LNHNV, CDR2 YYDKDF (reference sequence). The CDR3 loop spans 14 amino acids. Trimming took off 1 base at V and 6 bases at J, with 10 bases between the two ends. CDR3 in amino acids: CATSRGTLSNEQFF. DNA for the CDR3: TGTGCCACCAGCAGAGGGACTCTTAGCAATGAGCAGTTCTTC.

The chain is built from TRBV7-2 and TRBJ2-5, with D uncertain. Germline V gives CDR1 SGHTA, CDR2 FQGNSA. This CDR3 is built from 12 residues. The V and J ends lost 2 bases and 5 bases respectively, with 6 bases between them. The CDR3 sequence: CASSLNSETQYF. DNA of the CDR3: TGTGCCAGCAGCTTAAACAGCGAGACCCAGTACTTC.

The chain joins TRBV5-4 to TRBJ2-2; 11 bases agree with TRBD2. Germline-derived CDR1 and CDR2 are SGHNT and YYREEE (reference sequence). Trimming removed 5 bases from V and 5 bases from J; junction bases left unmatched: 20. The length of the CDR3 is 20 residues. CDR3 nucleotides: TGTGCCAGCAGACAATGGGCTAGCGGGAGGAGTAGCAAGCGGACCGGGGAGCTGTTTTTT. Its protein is CASRQWASGRSSKRTGELFF. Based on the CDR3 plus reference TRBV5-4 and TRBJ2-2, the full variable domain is ETGVTQSPTHLIKTRGQQVTLRCSSQSGHNTVSWYQQALGQGPQFIFQYYREEENGRGNFPPRFSGLQFPNYSSELNVNALELDDSALYLCASRQWASGRSSKRTGELFFGEGSRLTVL.

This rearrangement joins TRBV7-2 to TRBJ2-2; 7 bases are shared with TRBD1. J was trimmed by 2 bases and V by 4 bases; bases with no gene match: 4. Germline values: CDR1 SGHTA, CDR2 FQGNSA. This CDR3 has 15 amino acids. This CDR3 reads CASSSTGANTGELFF. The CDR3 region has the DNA TGTGCCAGCAGCTCAACAGGGGCAAACACCGGGGAGCTGTTTTTT.

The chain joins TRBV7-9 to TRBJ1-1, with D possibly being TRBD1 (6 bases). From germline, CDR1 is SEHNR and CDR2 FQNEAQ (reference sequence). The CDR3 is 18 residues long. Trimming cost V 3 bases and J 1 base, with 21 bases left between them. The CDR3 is CASSFFTYGGQPNTEAFF. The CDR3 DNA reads TGTGCCAGCAGCTTCTTCACCTACGGAGGACAGCCGAACACTGAAGCTTTCTTT.

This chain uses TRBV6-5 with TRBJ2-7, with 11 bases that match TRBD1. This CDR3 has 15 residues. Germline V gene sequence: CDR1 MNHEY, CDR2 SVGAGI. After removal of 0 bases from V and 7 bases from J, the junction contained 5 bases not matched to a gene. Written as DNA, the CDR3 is TGTGCCAGCAGTTACTCGCGGACAGGGGGCAGTGAGCAGTACTTC. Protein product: CASSYSRTGGSEQYF.

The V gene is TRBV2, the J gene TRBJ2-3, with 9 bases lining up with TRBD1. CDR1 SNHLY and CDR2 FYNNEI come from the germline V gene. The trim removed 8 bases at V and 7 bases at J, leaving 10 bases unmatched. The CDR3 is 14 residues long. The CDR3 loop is CASGEGTGSHTQYF. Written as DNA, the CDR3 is TGTGCCAGCGGAGAGGGGACAGGGTCGCATACGCAGTATTTT.

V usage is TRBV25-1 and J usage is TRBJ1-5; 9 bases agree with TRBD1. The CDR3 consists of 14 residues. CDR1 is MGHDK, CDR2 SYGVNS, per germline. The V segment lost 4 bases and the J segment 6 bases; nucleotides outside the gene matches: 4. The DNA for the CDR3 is TGTGCCAGCAGTGGGGACAGGGAAGCTCAGCCCCAGCATTTT. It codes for CASSGDREAQPQHF.

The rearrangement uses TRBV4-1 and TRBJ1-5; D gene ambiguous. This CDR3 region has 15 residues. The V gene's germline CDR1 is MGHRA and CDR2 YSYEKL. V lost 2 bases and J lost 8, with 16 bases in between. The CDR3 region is CASSQLFFGREPQHF. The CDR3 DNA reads TGCGCCAGCAGCCAACTATTCTTCGGGCGGGAGCCCCAGCATTTT.